The 27 T cell receptor beta chains below were found in one sample sequenced in a study of PD-L1 blockade in urothelial cancer (dated by TCRdb to 2015 to 2018). According to the study, the label for this sample's time point signals: peripheral blood 6 weeks after treatment start. Receptors were amplified or captured by the immunoSEQ multiplex PCR assay. What TCRdb holds here is the immuneACCESS table cut down to in-frame rearrangements. Part of the clones is not present; checked against another copy, under half of the missing clones reflect an unresolved V gene, and the others are unexplained. This sample is represented by 45,000 to 50,000 clones; approximately 80% of them were singletons. The ten top clones hold approximately 8.8% of the sample. Here the sequenced sample was PBMCs, taken around atezolizumab (anti-PD-L1) treatment. These receptors were collected from a man between 65 and 80 years old with urothelial cancer.

The chain links TRBV27 to TRBJ1-1, with 12 bases fitting TRBD1. Germline V CDR1 and CDR2: MNHEY, SMNVEV (reference sequence). This CDR3 comprises 18 residues. Trimming cost V 6 bases and J 5 bases; bases outside gene matches: 16. The CDR3, as DNA: TGTGCCAGCAGGCTATCGGGACAGGGGGCCGGACGTCGGACTGAAGCTTTCTTT. It encodes CASRLSGQGAGRRTEAFF.

The chain has TRBV7-2 and TRBJ2-1; D uncertain. V lost 4 bases, J lost 12 bases, and 13 bases lay in between. Germline V gene lookup returns CDR1 SGHTA and CDR2 FQGNSA. The CDR3 spans 12 residues. CDR3 loop: CASSSTSMRQFF. The CDR3 region has the DNA TGTGCCAGCAGCTCTACCTCCATGCGGCAGTTCTTC.

The chain employs TRBV5-1 and TRBJ2-1; D remains unclear. The germline V and J ends were trimmed by 0 bases and 7 bases, with 8 bases remaining between them. Germline values: CDR1 SGHRS, CDR2 YFSETQ. The CDR3 runs to 13 residues. Here the CDR3 DNA reads TGCGCCAGCAGCTTGGCCTTAGAAAATGAGCAGTTCTTC. As protein: CASSLALENEQFF.

This clone was seen a few times. The chain joins TRBV28 to TRBJ2-5; D might be TRBD1 (5 bases). CDR3 size: 13 residues. The germline V and J ends were trimmed by 6 bases and 1 base, with 9 bases remaining between them. Per the germline V gene, CDR1 is MDHEN and CDR2 is SYDVKM. The CDR3 sequence: CASSPGFQETQYF. The CDR3 nucleotides are TGTGCCAGCAGCCCAGGGTTCCAAGAGACCCAGTACTTC.

Here the CDR3 reads CASSPGPGGTIYF. The CDR3 DNA follows: TGCGCCAGCAGTCCAGGACCTGGAGGCACCATATATTTT. The V and J genes are TRBV23-1 and TRBJ1-3; the D is unclear. TRBV23-1 qualifies as an ORF whose function is uncertain. V was clipped by 4 bases and J by 9 bases, with 13 bases between them. The CDR3 contains 13 residues.

This clone was seen once. The rearrangement uses TRBV29-1 and TRBJ2-4, with D possibly matching TRBD2 (5 bases). The germline gives CDR1 SQVTM, CDR2 ANQGSEA. V was shortened by 4 bases and J by 1 base, with 8 bases between the two germline ends. The CDR3 sequence is 13 residues long. CDR3 in amino acids: CSVVGGAKNIQYF. The CDR3 DNA reads as TGCAGCGTTGTTGGCGGGGCCAAAAACATTCAGTACTTC.

Here the CDR3 reads CASSEDSGYNEQFF. The CDR3 DNA is TGTGCCAGCAGTGAAGATAGCGGGTACAATGAGCAGTTCTTC. The V gene is TRBV2, the J gene TRBJ2-1; 7 nucleotides align to TRBD2. The CDR3 loop spans 14 amino acids. Germline V gene lookup returns CDR1 SNHLY and CDR2 FYNNEI. The trim removed 1 base at V and 4 bases at J, leaving 1 base unmatched.

The rearrangement links TRBV18 to TRBJ2-7; 7 bases fit TRBD2. The CDR3 runs 15 residues. The germline V gene has CDR1 KGHSH and CDR2 LQKENI. V was clipped by 3 bases and J by 2 bases; unmatched bases: 7. CDR3 amino acids: CASSPLADVPYEQYF. The CDR3 DNA reads as TGTGCCAGCTCACCCCTAGCGGATGTCCCCTACGAGCAGTACTTC.

This sequence joins TRBV5-4 and TRBJ2-1, with 10 bases that match TRBD2. In germline, CDR1 is SGHNT, CDR2 YYREEE (reference sequence). The CDR3 spans 16 residues. Trimming removed 0 bases from V and 8 bases from J; junction bases left unmatched: 8. The CDR3, as DNA: TGTGCCAGCAGCTTGGGAACTAGCGGGATAGGGGATGAGCAGTTCTTC. This translates into CASSLGTSGIGDEQFF.

This chain links TRBV5-6 with TRBJ2-2; D is undetermined. CDR1 is SGHDT and CDR2 is YYEEEE in the germline V gene. The length of the CDR3 is 17 residues. Trimming cost V 0 bases and J 2 bases, with 14 bases left between them. The CDR3 protein is CASSLAGVASNTGELFF. The DNA of the CDR3 is TGTGCCAGCAGCTTGGCCGGTGTAGCTTCAAACACCGGGGAGCTGTTTTTT. Drawing the rest from reference TRBV5-6 and TRBJ2-2, the complete variable domain is DAGVTQSPTHLIKTRGQQVTLRCSPKSGHDTVSWYQQALGQGPQFIFQYYEEEERQRGNFPDRFSGHQFPNYSSELNVNALLLGDSALYLCASSLAGVASNTGELFFGEGSRLTVL.

This sequence joins TRBV6-6 and TRBJ1-5, with D possibly TRBD1 on 6 matching bases. This CDR3 contains 15 residues. V lost 5 bases and J 1 base, leaving 12 bases between the germline ends. Per germline, CDR1 MNHNY and CDR2 SVGAGI (reference sequence). In DNA form, the CDR3 reads TGTGCCAGCAGTGCTAACAGGGACAGCAATCAGCCCCAGCATTTT. The encoded protein is CASSANRDSNQPQHF.

CDR3 sequence reads: CASSLAGRGLQETQYF. The CDR3 bases are TGTGCCAGCAGCTTAGCGGGGAGAGGTCTTCAAGAGACCCAGTACTTC. This chain links TRBV7-9 with TRBJ2-5; D perhaps matches TRBD2 (5 bases). CDR3 length equals 16 residues. The germline V and J ends were trimmed by 0 bases and 2 bases, with 13 bases remaining between them. Germline loops: CDR1 SEHNR, CDR2 FQNEAQ (reference sequence).

J is TRBJ2-5 and V is TRBV5-1, with D possibly TRBD2 on 6 matching bases. The CDR3 runs 16 residues. Trimming removed 3 bases at V and 5 bases at J, with 20 bases between. From germline, CDR1 is SGHRS and CDR2 YFSETQ. CDR3 coding DNA: TGCGCCAGCAGCTCCCGGGGGTCGGGGCCCAGGGAGACCCAGTACTTC. Residues: CASSSRGSGPRETQYF.

V and J are TRBV5-8 and TRBJ2-3; 11 positions agree with TRBD2. The CDR3 length is 17 residues. The J segment lost 2 bases and the V segment lost 0 bases, leaving 5 bases of the junction unmatched. CDR1 and CDR2 from the germline V gene are SGHTS and YDEGEE. The CDR3 reads CASSLAGLAVSTDTQYF. The CDR3 nucleotides read TGTGCCAGCAGCTTGGCGGGACTAGCGGTCTCCACAGATACGCAGTATTTT.

This chain uses TRBV2 with TRBJ2-1, with 12 bases lining up with TRBD2. Trimming at V came to 6 bases and at J to 10 bases, leaving 13 bases not matched to a gene. The CDR3 length is 16 residues. CDR1 SNHLY and CDR2 FYNNEI come from the germline V gene. The CDR3: CASRPILRLAGVEQFF. The CDR3 region has the DNA TGTGCCAGCAGGCCAATATTAAGACTAGCGGGGGTGGAGCAGTTCTTC.

In this sample, this clone is medium-sized. V usage is TRBV7-6 and J usage is TRBJ2-3; TRBD2 agrees at 9 bases. The germline CDR1 and CDR2 sequences are SGHVS and FNYEAQ. The CDR3 is 18 amino acids. V shed 3 bases and J 6 bases; nucleotides not matched to a gene: 16. The CDR3, as DNA: TGTGCCAGCAGCTTTGCCCGCCGAGTAGCGGGAGACGCTGATACGCAGTATTTT. This codes for CASSFARRVAGDADTQYF.

In this sample, this clone turned up once. This chain uses TRBV6-6 with TRBJ1-4; TRBD1 might be the D (6 bases). Trimming cost V 6 bases and J 4 bases, with 18 bases left between them. Germline assignment: CDR1 MNHNY and CDR2 SVGAGI (reference sequence). The CDR3 totals 16 residues. The DNA for the CDR3 is TGTGCCAGCAGCCGCTCGACAGGATATAGTAATGAAAAACTGTTTTTT. It yields the protein CASSRSTGYSNEKLFF.

This chain connects TRBV5-4 to TRBJ1-4; D unclear. V gave up 0 bases and J gave up 5 bases, with 14 bases separating them. This CDR3 is built from 16 residues. CDR1 SGHNT and CDR2 YYREEE come from the germline V gene (reference sequence). The CDR3 sequence is CASSLGPGGSNEKLFF. The CDR3 DNA reads TGTGCCAGCAGCTTGGGGCCAGGTGGGAGCAATGAAAAACTGTTTTTT. Based on the CDR3 plus reference TRBV5-4 and TRBJ1-4, the full variable domain is ETGVTQSPTHLIKTRGQQVTLRCSSQSGHNTVSWYQQALGQGPQFIFQYYREEENGRGNFPPRFSGLQFPNYSSELNVNALELDDSALYLCASSLGPGGSNEKLFFGSGTQLSVL.

This clone has a handful of counts. For the CDR3, the DNA is TGTGCCAGCAGCAATACATATGAGCAGTTCTTC. Its protein product is CASSNTYEQFF. The chain couples TRBV7-9 to TRBJ2-1; D call uncertain. V lost 5 bases, J lost 8 bases, and 7 bases lay in between. This CDR3 spans 11 amino acids. Per the germline V gene, CDR1 is SEHNR and CDR2 is FQNEAQ (reference sequence).

The chain carries TRBV7-2 and TRBJ2-1; D is unresolved. This CDR3 has 15 amino acids. V lost 2 bases, J lost 6 bases, and 14 bases lay in between. Germline values: CDR1 SGHTA, CDR2 FQGNSA. This CDR3 reads CASSLIAAARNEQFF. The CDR3 DNA reads TGTGCCAGCAGCTTAATAGCTGCTGCCCGCAATGAGCAGTTCTTC.

There are a few counts of this clone. CDR3: CASSTGDRGYEQFF. In nucleotides, the CDR3 is TGTGCCAGCAGCACCGGGGACAGGGGTTATGAGCAGTTCTTC. The chain recombines TRBV5-4 with TRBJ2-1, with 10 nucleotides matching TRBD1. The germline gives CDR1 SGHNT, CDR2 YYREEE (reference sequence). This CDR3 contains 14 residues. With 4 bases clipped from V and 8 bases from J, the junction kept 6 bases outside the gene matches.

V gene TRBV11-2 combines with J gene TRBJ2-3; TRBD2 matches at 8 bases. Germline values: CDR1 SGHAT, CDR2 FQNNGV. The J segment lost 0 bases and the V segment lost 4 bases, leaving 6 bases of the junction unmatched. The CDR3 is 16 amino acids. The DNA for the CDR3 is TGTGCCAGCAGCTCCCTCAGCGGGAGTAGCACAGATACGCAGTATTTT. Protein product: CASSSLSGSSTDTQYF.

The rearrangement joins TRBV28 to TRBJ1-4; 8 bases agree with TRBD1. V was pared by 5 bases and J by 0 bases, with 2 bases of the junction left unmatched. The germline CDR1 and CDR2 sequences are MDHEN and SYDVKM. The length of the CDR3 is 15 residues. CDR3 sequence (DNA): TGTGCCAGCAGTGCGGGACAGGCAACTAATGAAAAACTGTTTTTT. It yields the protein CASSAGQATNEKLFF. Full variable domain (outside the CDR3, taken from reference TRBV28 and TRBJ1-4): DVKVTQSSRYLVKRTGEKVFLECVQDMDHENMFWYRQDPGLGLRLIYFSYDVKMKEKGDIPEGYSVSREKKERFSLILESASTNQTSMYLCASSAGQATNEKLFFGSGTQLSVL.

The genes are TRBV19 and TRBJ1-5; 7 positions agree with TRBD1. This CDR3 is built from 13 residues. Germline V gene data show CDR1 as LNHDA and CDR2 as SQIVND (reference sequence). The V and J ends lost 5 bases and 4 bases, in that order; junction bases with no gene match: 2. In nucleotides, the CDR3 is TGTGCCAGTAGTCTGGACAGGAATCAGCCCCAGCATTTT. Protein product: CASSLDRNQPQHF.

The table lists this clone with a few counts. This chain uses TRBV7-9 with TRBJ2-7, with D unresolved. CDR1 is SEHNR and CDR2 is FQNEAQ in the germline V gene (reference sequence). The CDR3 sequence is 11 residues long. V lost 6 bases to trimming and J lost 4 bases, with 7 bases between them. The CDR3 here is CASRGLYEQYF. The CDR3 nucleotides read TGTGCCAGCAGGGGCCTTTACGAGCAGTACTTC.

The chain recombines TRBV28 with TRBJ2-2, with D maybe TRBD2 (5 bases). CDR1 MDHEN and CDR2 SYDVKM come from the germline V gene. This CDR3 region has 16 residues. V dropped 5 bases and J dropped 7 bases, with 20 bases sitting between them. The CDR3 bases are TGTGCCAGCAGTAGTTATAGGCTAGAGGGAAACGGGGAGCTGTTTTTT. Translating it yields CASSSYRLEGNGELFF.

This sequence joins TRBV19 and TRBJ1-5, with 8 bases identical to TRBD1. The CDR3 is 19 amino acids. Germline loops: CDR1 LNHDA, CDR2 SQIVND (reference sequence). Unmatched junction bases numbered 14, after V lost 4 bases and J lost 0 bases. The CDR3 loop reads CASSKGRDRTVYSNQPQHF. The CDR3, as DNA: TGTGCCAGTAGTAAGGGGCGGGACAGGACCGTCTATAGCAATCAGCCCCAGCATTTT. Looking up the rest from reference TRBV19 and TRBJ1-5 gives the full variable domain: DGGITQSPKYLFRKEGQNVTLSCEQNLNHDAMYWYRQDPGQGLRLIYYSQIVNDFQKGDIAEGYSVSREKKESFPLTVTSAQKNPTAFYLCASSKGRDRTVYSNQPQHFGDGTRLSIL.